This T cell receptor (beta chain) was recovered during a study of blood T cell repertoires in COVID-19. Across the study: T cells, B-cell-depleted T cells, or PBMCs provided the cDNA or gDNA that served as material.

Germline CDR1 is SGHRS and CDR2 is YFSETQ. The CDR3 runs to 16 residues. J gave up 4 bases and V 4 bases, and 11 bases lay outside the gene matches. As originally analysed: Using reference gene primer amplification, nucleated cell counts were estimated. Repertoires were generated with immunoSEQ multiplex PCR, while TCRdb's copy carries only in-frame clones and drops some. V and J calls and clone size are copied from that table; D and trimming were computed from the DNA. The data contain 15,000 to 20,000 clones, 78% of them singletons. The J gene is TRBJ2-3, the V gene TRBV5-1; 8 bases match TRBD1. The sample comprised peripheral blood. This clonotype originated in a man in his sixties with active or convalescent COVID-19. The CDR3 DNA follows: TGCGCCAGCAGCATCGGACAGGGTGGCTTAGCAGATACGCAGTATTTT. Translation: CASSIGQGGLADTQYF.